A selection of T cell receptor beta chains follows, all from one sample in a study of T cell repertoires and Cas9 in healthy adults. Measured with immunoSEQ multiplex PCR; TCRdb has only the in-frame clones, and not every one. The sample comprises about 14,000 clones, approximately 92% of which are singletons, and 1.5% rests with the top ten. The sample comprised Tregs (CD4+, CD25+, CD127-, CD137-, CD154-) from PBMCs; culture status not recorded. The receptors were sampled from a human donor in good health. CDR3s include the opening cysteine and the closing phenylalanine or tryptophan.

v_call cdr3_length cdr3_aa
TRBV27 18 CASSHLPGTSGSISEQFF
TRBV19 14 CATSFGGGAETQYF
TRBV7-8 14 CASSLRRTDTEAFF
TRBV7-3 15 CASSFRSSGANVLTF
TRBV4-2 14 CASSQGAGSNVLTF
TRBV7-9 13 CASSSRQGYGYTF
TRBV19 14 CASSIDRSDQPQHF
TRBV10-3 16 CAITGGTSRGRYGYTF
TRBV5-1 14 CASSLGTAGNTIYF
TRBV19 16 CASMNLAGGTDNEQFF
TRBV20-1 11 CSASGTRGYTF
TRBV5-1 14 CASSLDRGTGELFF
TRBV4-1 17 CASSQDGTARVIRGYTF
TRBV12-2 20 CASRLTAPPDRVLAKNIQYF
TRBV5-1 15 CASSYQGTANYGYTF
TRBV6-6 14 CASSYGGGNQPQHF
TRBV18 14 CASSPRGQGTEAFF
TRBV19 13 CASSTRANYGYTF
TRBV11-3 15 CASSLEAGLGDTQYF
TRBV2 17 CASDGPGGAQGNTEAFF
TRBV7-2 15 CASRPGTSAYNEQFF
TRBV7-8 14 CASTQGLAKNIQYF
TRBV4-1 15 CASSQPGRINQPQHF
TRBV2 15 CASSKYRQDPNGYTF
TRBV5-6 11 CASSLGDTQYF
TRBV7-3 18 CASSLIPGKGIAAGEAFF
TRBV6-1 14 CASSIALGNEKLFF
TRBV7-3 14 CASREGRNTGELFF
TRBV6-5 12 CASSSFENEQFF
TRBV7-9 17 CASSARDRTFSPNEQFF
TRBV10-3 14 CASMDIQAGNIIYF
TRBV19 14 CASSMRTASYEQYF
TRBV6-6 15 CASSPPGTGAAEAFF
TRBV30 12 CAWRGRHEKLFF
TRBV21-1 13 CASRGILWTEAFF
TRBV23-1 21 CASSQSAGGGTGAYKGQPQHF
TRBV9 15 CASSPFRTGGNEQFF
TRBV6-5 15 CASSYSIYGNQPQHF
TRBV7-2 18 CASSLAEGWASGGNEQFF
TRBV2 17 CATLGVGANPGANVLTF
TRBV11-1 14 CASSSTGVVDTQYF
TRBV5-1 14 CASSGLQGTDTQYF
TRBV5-4 11 CAFAGYTEAFF
TRBV9 16 CASSVQCPSSGNTIYF
TRBV9 19 CASSVALCRTGRGYQPQHF
TRBV25-1 16 CASRNTGGGGFEKLFF